These 13 T cell receptor beta chains share one sample of origin, sequenced in a study of blood T cell repertoires in COVID-19. Sequencing used immunoSEQ multiplex PCR; TCRdb keeps in-frame clones, though not all of them. The data contain about 220,000 clones, roughly 85% of them singletons. The specimen sequenced was PBMCs or T cells enriched from blood (not recorded which). All receptors derive from a woman in her 40s who had been exposed to COVID-19.

V gene TRBV11-3 combines with J gene TRBJ1-1; 7 bases are shared with TRBD1. The CDR3 has 13 residues. The germline CDR1 and CDR2 sequences are SGHNT and YENEEA. The junction had 6 bases not matched to a gene; V was cut back by 5 bases and J by 6 bases. The CDR3 protein is CASSPVGQAEAFF. CDR3 bases: TGTGCCAGCAGCCCGGTAGGACAGGCTGAAGCTTTCTTT.

The V and J genes are TRBV2 and TRBJ2-3; 7 bases align to TRBD1. The V segment lost 5 bases and the J segment 2 bases; nucleotides outside the gene matches: 7. The CDR3 has 15 amino acids. Per the germline V gene, CDR1 is SNHLY and CDR2 is FYNNEI. CDR3 region: CASSRTGAYTDTQYF. The DNA of the CDR3 is TGTGCCAGCAGTCGTACAGGGGCCTACACAGATACGCAGTATTTT.

The chain couples TRBV4-2 to TRBJ2-3, with D possibly being TRBD1 (5 bases). The CDR3 is 16 amino acids. Trimming stripped 3 bases from V and 1 base from J, with 14 bases between. CDR1 and CDR2 (germline): LGHNA, YNFKEQ. Written as DNA, the CDR3 is TGTGCCAGCAGCCAGGGGCTAGGGGTCGGCACAGATACGCAGTATTTT. It specifies CASSQGLGVGTDTQYF.

The chain is built from TRBV11-2 and TRBJ2-3; 13 nucleotides agree with TRBD2. The ends lost 4 bases at V and 5 bases at J; junction bases unmatched: 6. The CDR3 runs to 16 residues. Germline lookup yields CDR1 SGHAT and CDR2 FQNNGV. The CDR3 DNA reads as TGTGCCAGCAGCTCCGGACTAGCGGGGGTCATAGATACGCAGTATTTT. It is translated as CASSSGLAGVIDTQYF.

The genes are TRBV19 and TRBJ1-2, with D possibly matching TRBD1 (5 bases). This CDR3 region has 13 residues. V lost 1 base, J lost 7 bases, and 10 bases lay in between. The germline gives CDR1 LNHDA, CDR2 SQIVND (reference sequence). The CDR3 DNA follows: TGTGCCAGTAGTATAGCGGGGGGTGCTGGCTACACCTTC. It is translated as CASSIAGGAGYTF. The complete variable domain, with remaining parts taken from reference TRBV19 and TRBJ1-2, reads DGGITQSPKYLFRKEGQNVTLSCEQNLNHDAMYWYRQDPGQGLRLIYYSQIVNDFQKGDIAEGYSVSREKKESFPLTVTSAQKNPTAFYLCASSIAGGAGYTFGSGTRLTVV.

The V call is TRBV3-1 (or the pseudogene TRBV3-2), the J call TRBJ2-7, with 12 bases that match TRBD2. With 6 bases clipped from V and 4 bases from J, the junction kept 4 bases outside the gene matches. The germline V gene has CDR1 LGHDT and CDR2 YNNKEL (reference sequence). The CDR3 extends over 14 amino acids. The CDR3: CASSPTSGGYEQYF. The DNA for the CDR3 is TGTGCCAGCAGTCCAACTAGCGGGGGGTACGAGCAGTACTTC.

The chain links TRBV18 to TRBJ1-1; 11 positions agree with TRBD1. V was pared by 0 bases and J by 7 bases, with 7 bases of the junction left unmatched. Germline CDR1 reads KGHSH; CDR2 reads LQKENI. The CDR3 consists of 16 residues. CDR3 in DNA: TGTGCCAGCTCACCACCGCCAGGACAGGGGGCACTTGAAGCTTTCTTT. This gives the protein CASSPPPGQGALEAFF.

The genes are TRBV27 and TRBJ1-5; the match to TRBD1 covers 9 bases. The CDR3 has 15 amino acids. Germline V lookup: CDR1 MNHEY, CDR2 SMNVEV (reference sequence). V was clipped by 6 bases and J by 3 bases; unmatched bases: 6. Written as DNA, the CDR3 is TGTGCCAGCAGATGGACAGGGGTTGACAATCAGCCCCAGCATTTT. It yields the protein CASRWTGVDNQPQHF.

The chain carries TRBV7-8 and TRBJ1-5; D possibly corresponds to TRBD1 (6 bases). The germline V gene has CDR1 SGHVS and CDR2 FQNEAQ. This CDR3 contains 18 residues. V lost 4 bases and J 3 bases, leaving 22 bases between the germline ends. The CDR3 DNA follows: TGTGCCAGCAGCTCTGACAGGATTGCTATTTTGAACAATCAGCCCCAGCATTTT. Amino acid sequence: CASSSDRIAILNNQPQHF.

The CDR3 reads CASSQELGLAFWYEQYF. CDR3 DNA sequence: TGCGCCAGCAGCCAAGAACTCGGTCTAGCGTTCTGGTACGAGCAGTACTTC. The chain carries TRBV4-3 and TRBJ2-7; possible D gene TRBD2, 6 bases. CDR1 is LGHNA, CDR2 YSLEER, per germline. This CDR3 has 17 residues. Trimming took off 0 bases at V and 4 bases at J, with 19 bases between the two ends.

The J gene is TRBJ1-6, the V gene TRBV6-4; a possible D gene is TRBD1 (5 bases). V shed 6 bases and J shed 6 bases, with 15 bases lying between them. The germline V gene has CDR1 MRHNA and CDR2 SNTAGT. CDR3 size: 15 residues. Here the CDR3 DNA reads TGTGCCAGCAGGGAGACAGCAACCATTAATTCACCCCTCCACTTT. It encodes CASRETATINSPLHF.

The chain links TRBV12-5 to TRBJ2-5; 8 bases fit TRBD2. Germline V gene data show CDR1 as LGHNT and CDR2 as FRNRAP. The CDR3 runs 15 residues. The ends lost 4 bases at V and 5 bases at J; junction bases unmatched: 9. The CDR3 sequence is CASGSYGGAWETQYF. Here the CDR3 DNA reads TGTGCTAGTGGTTCATACGGGGGGGCCTGGGAGACCCAGTACTTC.

DNA of the CDR3: TGTGCCTGGAGTGAGGCCTCCACGTTGCGGGAAAAACTGTTTTTT. It yields the protein CAWSEASTLREKLFF. The rearrangement uses TRBV30 and TRBJ1-4; D remains unclear. Germline V gene data show CDR1 as GTSNPN and CDR2 as SVGIG (reference sequence). CDR3 size: 15 residues. Trimming took off 1 base at V and 8 bases at J, with 17 bases between the two ends.